The clone carrying this TCR beta chain was seen a few times. This record comes from a study of blood T cell repertoires in COVID-19. Study-level information: Material from acute and convalescent COVID-19 was sourced from the United States, Italy and Spain.

Germline CDR1 reads MRHNA; CDR2 reads SNTAGT. This CDR3 spans 16 amino acids. Losses at the gene ends were 5 bases for V and 4 bases for J; bases not matched to a gene: 5. As handled by the study authors: Amplification of reference gene primers provided the estimated nucleated cell counts. The table came from immunoSEQ multiplex PCR; TCRdb's copy has only in-frame clones and leaves some out. D and trimming were read from the DNA, whereas the V and J calls and clone size are those reported in that table. The sample records 250,000 or so clones, roughly 91% being singletons. The chain employs TRBV6-4 and TRBJ2-2, with TRBD2 matching 12 bases. Specimen: peripheral blood. This sequence was found in a woman aged 40 to 50 who had recovered from COVID-19. CDR3 residues: CASSKGLAGSTGELFF. The CDR3 coding sequence is TGTGCCAGCAGTAAAGGACTAGCGGGGAGCACCGGGGAGCTGTTTTTT.